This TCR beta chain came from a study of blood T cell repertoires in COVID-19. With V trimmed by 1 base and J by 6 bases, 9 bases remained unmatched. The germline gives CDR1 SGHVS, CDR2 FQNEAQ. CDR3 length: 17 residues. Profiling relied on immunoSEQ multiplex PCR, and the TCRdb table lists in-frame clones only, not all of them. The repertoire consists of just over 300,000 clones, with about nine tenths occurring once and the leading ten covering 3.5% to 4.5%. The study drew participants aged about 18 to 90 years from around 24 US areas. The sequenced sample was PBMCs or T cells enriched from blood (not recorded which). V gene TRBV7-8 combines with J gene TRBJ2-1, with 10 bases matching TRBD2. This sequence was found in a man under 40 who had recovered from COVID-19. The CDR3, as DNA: TGTGCCAGCAGCTTAGAGGTCCGAGCGGGAGGGCCCAATGAGCAGTTCTTC. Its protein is CASSLEVRAGGPNEQFF.